The T cell receptor (beta chain) described here comes from a study of T cells after yellow fever vaccination. In the study overall: Preparing low-cell-number fractions relied on SMART-Seq v4 Ultra Low Input.

This clonotype was observed at least ten times. They built TCR cDNA with 5'RACE template switching, a step that put in a universal primer site and UMIs. MiXCR was run by TCRdb on the 5' RACE reads, yielding one entry per CDR3 protein. The sample includes a few hundred thousand distinct CDR3 sequences, around 4.9% seen only once; the top ten take around 3.5%. Germline loops: CDR1 SGHVS, CDR2 FNYEAQ. V lost 5 bases, J lost 0 bases, and 14 bases lay in between. The CDR3 consists of 15 residues. The chain has TRBV7-6 and TRBJ2-7; tentatively, D is TRBD1 (5 bases). This TCR derives from a man aged 18 to 29 who received the YFV17D yellow fever vaccine. Sequencing was performed on CD4+ T cells sorted from PBMCs, taken on the day of the yellow fever booster vaccination. The CDR3 loop reads CASSATRQSSYEQYF. The CDR3 DNA reads TGTGCCAGCAGCGCTACACGACAGAGCTCCTACGAGCAGTACTTC.